The 12 T cell receptor beta chains below were found in one sample sequenced in a study of cytomegalovirus exposure and HLA in healthy donors (TCRdb year 2017). Libraries were made using the immunoSEQ multiplex PCR assay. The multiplex PCR relied on a mix of 60 forward primers for TCR Vbeta segments and 13 reverse primers for TCR Jbeta segments. TCRdb carries this immuneACCESS record with in-frame sequences only. Its versions omit some clonotypes, under half of them owing to an unresolved V gene in the studies checked, with the rest unexplained. The sample data list about 120,000 clones, and 65% to 80% of these were observed just once. The ten largest clones take up about 2.5% of the sample. The sequenced sample consisted of PBMCs. These receptors originate from a middle-aged woman in good health and CMV-seropositive.

The CDR3 DNA sequence: TGTGCCAGCAGCAGGACAGGGAACTATGGCTACACCTTC. This codes for CASSRTGNYGYTF. The chain is built from TRBV5-4 and TRBJ1-2, with 8 bases matching TRBD1. The junction had 1 base not matched to a gene; V was cut back by 4 bases and J by 2 bases. Looked up from germline, CDR1 is SGHNT and CDR2 is YYREEE (reference sequence). This CDR3 is 13 amino acids long.

This chain connects TRBV4-2 to TRBJ2-5; 10 positions agree with TRBD2. CDR1 and CDR2 (germline): LGHNA, YNFKEQ. V lost 0 bases to trimming and J lost 5 bases; unmatched junction nucleotides: 6. The CDR3 contains 16 residues. This chain's CDR3 is CASSQDGLAGVETQYF. Written as DNA, the CDR3 is TGTGCCAGCAGCCAAGATGGGCTAGCGGGAGTCGAGACCCAGTACTTC.

The J gene is TRBJ2-7, the V gene TRBV11-1, with 9 bases that match TRBD1. The V gene end was trimmed by 4 bases and the J gene end by 5 bases; junction bases not matched to a gene: 6. Germline V gene lookup returns CDR1 SGHAT and CDR2 FQDESV (reference sequence). CDR3 length: 14 residues. CDR3 sequence (DNA): TGTGCCAGCAGCTACGACAGGGGGGCTAACGAGCAGTACTTC. It is translated as CASSYDRGANEQYF.

The V call is TRBV5-1, the J call TRBJ1-3; no reliable D call. The CDR3 covers 15 residues. Looked up from germline, CDR1 is SGHRS and CDR2 is YFSETQ. Trimming took 0 bases from V and 0 from J, leaving 7 bases between them. CDR3 in amino acids: CASSLGQVSGNTIYF. The CDR3 nucleotides are TGCGCCAGCAGCTTGGGGCAGGTCTCTGGAAACACCATATATTTT.

The rearrangement uses TRBV5-1 and TRBJ1-4, with TRBD1 as a possible D gene (6 bases). V shed 3 bases and J shed 10 bases, with 16 bases lying between them. Germline CDR1 SGHRS, CDR2 YFSETQ. The CDR3 is 14 amino acids. The CDR3: CASSSDPGGAKLFF. The CDR3 DNA follows: TGCGCCAGCAGCTCTGACCCGGGGGGGGCAAAACTGTTTTTT. The variable domain in full, with the rest retrieved from reference TRBV5-1 and TRBJ1-4, is KAGVTQTPRYLIKTRGQQVTLSCSPISGHRSVSWYQQTPGQGLQFLFEYFSETQRNKGNFPGRFSGRQFSNSRSEMNVSTLELGDSALYLCASSSDPGGAKLFFGSGTQLSVL.

The chain combines TRBV9 with TRBJ1-6; possibly TRBD1 for D (5 bases). The ends were cut back, 5 bases at V and 7 bases at J, with 16 bases in the middle. CDR3 length: 15 residues. Germline loops: CDR1 SGDLS, CDR2 YYNGEE. The CDR3 nucleotides are TGTGCCAGCAGTGCTGCTGCAGGGCGCAATTCACCCCTCCACTTT. Translated, it gives CASSAAAGRNSPLHF.

The gene calls are TRBV4-1 and TRBJ2-1; D gene unclear. This CDR3 contains 16 residues. Germline values: CDR1 MGHRA, CDR2 YSYEKL. V lost 0 bases, J lost 3 bases, and 12 bases lay in between. CDR3 amino acids: CASSQDLAEIYNEQFF. The CDR3 bases are TGCGCCAGCAGCCAAGATTTGGCGGAAATCTACAATGAGCAGTTCTTC.

Concerning this clone itself: One junction end disagrees with the germline gene, perhaps due to a read error. V and J are TRBV5-4 and TRBJ1-6; tentatively, D is TRBD1 (5 bases). The CDR3 length is 16 residues. CDR1 is SGHNT and CDR2 is YYREEE in the germline V gene (reference sequence). CDR3 loop: CASSLGGGVDNPPLHF. The DNA of the CDR3 is TGTGCCAGCAGCTTGGGGGGGGGTGTTGATAATCCACCCCTCCACTTT.

This sequence joins TRBV19 and TRBJ1-1, with D unresolved. The germline V gene has CDR1 LNHDA and CDR2 SQIVND (reference sequence). The CDR3 sequence is 13 residues long. V lost 5 bases and J lost 4, with 11 bases in between. CDR3 protein: CASSGLRGTEAFF. In DNA form, the CDR3 reads TGTGCCAGTAGTGGACTCCGGGGCACTGAAGCTTTCTTT.

The J gene is TRBJ2-1, the V gene TRBV10-3; D possibly corresponds to TRBD1 (6 bases). The germline V gene encodes CDR1 ENHRY and CDR2 SYGVKD. This CDR3 comprises 15 residues. Trimming took off 0 bases at V and 4 bases at J, with 10 bases between the two ends. Here the CDR3 DNA reads TGTGCCATCAGTGAGTCCCCGGGGACATACAATGAGCAGTTCTTC. This gives the protein CAISESPGTYNEQFF.

This clone was observed a handful of times. The CDR3 is CASKNSLLGNQPQHF. In DNA form, the CDR3 reads TGTGCCAGCAAAAACAGCCTTCTGGGCAATCAGCCCCAGCATTTT. The gene calls are TRBV6-5 and TRBJ1-5; D not certain. V shed 7 bases and J shed 2 bases, with 15 bases lying between them. The CDR3 consists of 15 residues. CDR1 is MNHEY, CDR2 SVGAGI, per germline.

This rearrangement joins TRBV5-6 to TRBJ2-7; 10 nucleotides align to TRBD1. This CDR3 has 15 amino acids. The germline V gene encodes CDR1 SGHDT and CDR2 YYEEEE. Unmatched junction bases numbered 4, after V lost 1 base and J lost 3 bases. CDR3 sequence reads: CASSLWDRGVYEQYF. CDR3 nucleotide sequence: TGTGCCAGCAGCTTGTGGGACAGGGGAGTCTACGAGCAGTACTTC.